This entry lists 25 T cell receptor beta chains sequenced from one sample in a study of blood T cell repertoires in COVID-19. Sequencing used immunoSEQ multiplex PCR; TCRdb keeps in-frame clones, though not all of them. This sample carries about 380,000 clones, 88% of them seen once, and the ten largest clones take around 1.2%. The sequencing input was PBMCs or T cells enriched from blood (not recorded which). These receptors all stem from a woman between 18 and 30 years old who had recovered from COVID-19.

This chain links TRBV28 with TRBJ2-5, with D possibly TRBD1 on 6 matching bases. Between the trimmed V and J ends, which lost 6 bases and 4 bases, there was a span of 12 bases. The germline gives CDR1 MDHEN, CDR2 SYDVKM. The CDR3 runs 13 residues. CDR3 bases: TGTGCCAGCAGAAACAGGGCCCCAGAGACCCAGTACTTC. This codes for CASRNRAPETQYF.

The rearrangement links TRBV5-4 to TRBJ1-2, with 7 bases fitting TRBD1. Unmatched junction bases numbered 18, after V lost 1 base and J lost 6 bases. Per germline, CDR1 SGHNT and CDR2 YYREEE (reference sequence). This CDR3 is 18 amino acids long. CDR3 bases: TGTGCCAGCAGCTTGTCTCTCTCTCTTGTGTCAGGGGGACATGGCTACACCTTC. Translated: CASSLSLSLVSGGHGYTF.

V and J are TRBV5-1 and TRBJ2-2; 8 bases line up with TRBD1. Trimming removed 0 bases from V and 4 bases from J; junction bases left unmatched: 5. Germline CDR1 is SGHRS and CDR2 is YFSETQ. The CDR3 is 16 residues long. The CDR3 coding sequence is TGCGCCAGCAGCTTGGTTGGCAGGGGGCGCACCGGGGAGCTGTTTTTT. Protein sequence: CASSLVGRGRTGELFF.

The rearrangement uses TRBV30 and TRBJ1-2, with TRBD1 matching 10 bases. There are 15 residues in the CDR3. Germline CDR1 and CDR2: GTSNPN and SVGIG (reference sequence). Trimming cost V 2 bases and J 3 bases; bases outside gene matches: 6. The CDR3 sequence: CAWSFGTGADYGYTF. For the CDR3, the DNA is TGTGCCTGGAGTTTTGGGACAGGGGCCGACTATGGCTACACCTTC.

The CDR3, as DNA: TGTGCCAGCAGTGAATATGAGGGAAGGGCCTTTACTGAAGCTTTCTTT. Amino acids: CASSEYEGRAFTEAFF. The V and J genes are TRBV25-1 and TRBJ1-1, with D unresolved. This CDR3 contains 16 residues. CDR1 and CDR2 from the germline V gene are MGHDK and SYGVNS. Trimming stripped 0 bases from V and 5 bases from J, with 16 bases between.

The chain links TRBV7-6 to TRBJ1-3, with 7 bases that match TRBD1. The germline V gene has CDR1 SGHVS and CDR2 FNYEAQ. The CDR3 has 15 residues. V dropped 5 bases and J dropped 8; count of bases not matched to a gene: 12. CDR3 nucleotides: TGTGCCAGCAGCCTCTCGACAGGGAACATGGACACCATATATTTT. Protein product: CASSLSTGNMDTIYF.

The chain employs TRBV3-1 (or the pseudogene TRBV3-2) and TRBJ2-5, with 7 bases aligning to TRBD2. CDR3 length equals 15 residues. The V segment lost 4 bases and the J segment 5 bases; nucleotides outside the gene matches: 10. Germline V CDR1 and CDR2: LGHDT, YNNKEL (reference sequence). CDR3 in amino acids: CASSPKPTSRETQYF. The DNA of the CDR3 is TGTGCCAGCAGCCCAAAGCCGACTAGCCGTGAGACCCAGTACTTC.

This clone appeared a few times. This sequence joins TRBV10-1 and TRBJ1-5; TRBD1 is a possible D gene (5 bases). Germline V lookup: CDR1 WNHNN, CDR2 SYGVQD (reference sequence). V was cut by 4 bases and J by 9 bases, with 13 bases left in between. This CDR3 has 13 residues. The CDR3 sequence: CASSGDSQGPQHF. CDR3 bases: TGCGCCAGCAGTGGAGACAGCCAAGGGCCCCAGCATTTT.

J is TRBJ1-2 and V is TRBV3-1 (or the pseudogene TRBV3-2), with 7 bases fitting TRBD1. The CDR3 contains 15 residues. Germline CDR1 LGHDT, CDR2 YNNKEL (reference sequence). Unmatched junction bases numbered 9, after V lost 5 bases and J lost 3 bases. The CDR3 loop is CASSYFSGGDYGYTF. In DNA form, the CDR3 reads TGTGCCAGCAGCTACTTCTCAGGGGGAGACTATGGCTACACCTTC.

J is TRBJ1-1 and V is TRBV7-2; 7 bases agree with TRBD1. J was trimmed by 10 bases and V by 3 bases; bases with no gene match: 8. Germline lookup yields CDR1 SGHTA and CDR2 FQGNSA. The CDR3 contains 13 residues. CDR3 sequence: CASSFRTGSGAFF. In DNA form, the CDR3 reads TGTGCCAGCAGCTTTAGGACAGGAAGTGGAGCTTTCTTT.

The chain has TRBV29-1 and TRBJ1-4; no clear D gene. CDR3 length: 13 amino acids. V was pared by 0 bases and J by 14 bases, with 16 bases between. Germline CDR1 SQVTM, CDR2 ANQGSEA. CDR3 nucleotides: TGCAGCGTTGAAGATCCACCCGACAAGTCCCTGTTTTTT. The encoded protein is CSVEDPPDKSLFF.

The genes are TRBV9 and TRBJ2-3, with 7 bases that match TRBD2. Trimming removed 3 bases from V and 4 bases from J; junction bases left unmatched: 5. CDR1 is SGDLS and CDR2 is YYNGEE in the germline V gene. The CDR3 consists of 14 residues. The CDR3 nucleotides are TGTGCCAGCAGCGACACTAGCGTGCCAGATACGCAGTATTTT. Amino acids: CASSDTSVPDTQYF.

The chain employs TRBV4-1 and TRBJ1-1; D possibly corresponds to TRBD1 (6 bases). The CDR3 totals 19 residues. From germline, CDR1 is MGHRA and CDR2 YSYEKL. Trimming removed 0 bases at V and 4 bases at J, with 24 bases between. The CDR3: CASSQDSQQGSRFVTEAFF. In DNA form, the CDR3 reads TGCGCCAGCAGCCAAGACTCCCAACAGGGCTCCCGGTTTGTCACTGAAGCTTTCTTT.

V is TRBV7-8 and J is TRBJ2-5; a weak D match, TRBD1 (5 bases). CDR1 SGHVS and CDR2 FQNEAQ come from the germline V gene. This CDR3 has 13 amino acids. With 1 base removed from V and 4 bases from J, the gap between germline ends came to 7 bases. For the CDR3, the DNA is TGTGCCAGCAGCTTAGGGGGCCGAGAGACCCAGTACTTC. As protein: CASSLGGRETQYF. Full variable domain (remainder filled in from reference TRBV7-8 and TRBJ2-5): GAGVSQSPRYKVAKRGQDVALRCDPISGHVSLFWYQQALGQGPEFLTYFQNEAQLDKSGLPSDRFFAERPEGSVSTLKIQRTQQEDSAVYLCASSLGGRETQYFGPGTRLLVL.

CDR3 protein: CASSLTGGNQETQYF. The CDR3 DNA follows: TGTGCCAGCAGTTTGACAGGGGGTAACCAAGAGACCCAGTACTTC. The chain is built from TRBV6-5 and TRBJ2-5; TRBD1 matches at 9 bases. The CDR3 has 15 amino acids. V was clipped by 4 bases and J by 0 bases; unmatched bases: 3. Looked up from germline, CDR1 is MNHEY and CDR2 is SVGAGI.

The V call is TRBV7-3, the J call TRBJ2-7; 13 bases align to TRBD2. The CDR3 is 14 residues long. CDR1 is SGHTA, CDR2 FQGTGA, per germline. The junction had 5 bases not matched to a gene; V was cut back by 6 bases and J by 6 bases. The CDR3 DNA reads TGTGCCAGCAGTACTAGCGGGGGGGACGCCGAGCAGTACTTC. Translating it yields CASSTSGGDAEQYF.

The rearrangement uses TRBV29-1 and TRBJ2-7, with D uncertain. V lost 6 bases and J 4 bases, leaving 19 bases between the germline ends. This CDR3 has 14 amino acids. Germline-derived CDR1 and CDR2 are SQVTM and ANQGSEA. The CDR3: CSVTISTSSYEQYF. The DNA of the CDR3 is TGCAGCGTCACCATTTCCACATCCTCTTACGAGCAGTACTTC.

The rearrangement links TRBV6-9 to TRBJ2-3, with TRBD2 matching 12 bases. The CDR3 runs 17 residues. Germline assignment: CDR1 MNHGY and CDR2 SVAAGI. The ends lost 5 bases at V and 2 bases at J; junction bases unmatched: 8. CDR3 in DNA: TGTGCCAGCAGTCCACCCTGGACTAGCGGGGCCACAGATACGCAGTATTTT. Translation: CASSPPWTSGATDTQYF.

This clone was observed once. This chain links TRBV27 with TRBJ2-5, with 14 bases fitting TRBD2. V lost 5 bases, J lost 7 bases, and 9 bases stayed unmatched. The CDR3 length is 16 residues. In germline, CDR1 is MNHEY, CDR2 SMNVEV (reference sequence). As DNA, the CDR3 is TGTGCCAGCAGTCGCTGGACTAGCGGGGGGATCGGGACCCAGTACTTC. This translates into CASSRWTSGGIGTQYF.

This clone has a single count. The V gene is TRBV19, the J gene TRBJ2-2; perhaps TRBD2 as D (6 bases). Germline V gene sequence: CDR1 LNHDA, CDR2 SQIVND (reference sequence). This CDR3 region has 15 residues. The ends were cut back, 7 bases at V and 5 bases at J, with 17 bases in the middle. Here the CDR3 reads CASNSRGWDTGELFF. CDR3 sequence (DNA): TGTGCCAGTAACTCCCGGGGGTGGGATACCGGGGAGCTGTTTTTT.

The chain has TRBV4-1 and TRBJ2-5; tentative D call: TRBD2 (6 bases). This CDR3 has 15 residues. Trimming removed 1 base at V and 4 bases at J, with 13 bases between. Per germline, CDR1 MGHRA and CDR2 YSYEKL. The CDR3 loop reads CASSQVVQGLETQYF. The CDR3 nucleotides are TGCGCCAGCAGCCAAGTGGTGCAGGGACTAGAGACCCAGTACTTC.

V gene TRBV25-1 combines with J gene TRBJ1-4, with 11 positions matching TRBD1. Per germline, CDR1 MGHDK and CDR2 SYGVNS. The CDR3 is 14 residues long. V trimming: 4 bases; J trimming: 6 bases; junction bases outside the gene matches: 1. This CDR3 is CASSGDRGYEKLFF. The CDR3 DNA reads TGTGCCAGCAGTGGGGACAGGGGGTATGAAAAACTGTTTTTT.

The V call is TRBV6-1, the J call TRBJ1-2, with 9 bases lining up with TRBD1. CDR3 length: 16 residues. Losses at the gene ends were 1 base for V and 4 bases for J; bases not matched to a gene: 7. The germline CDR1 and CDR2 sequences are MNHNS and SASEGT. The CDR3 bases are TGTGCCAGCAGTGAAGTCTTAGGGGACAGGGCCTATGGCTACACCTTC. Translating gives CASSEVLGDRAYGYTF.

The table lists this clone with a few counts. The chain has TRBV6-5 and TRBJ2-3; D might be TRBD2 (6 bases). The germline gives CDR1 MNHEY, CDR2 SVGAGI. Trimming shortened V by 6 bases and J by 3 bases, and 16 bases separated the two germline ends. The CDR3 contains 15 residues. In DNA form, the CDR3 reads TGTGCCAGCAGGGAGGGACTTCAGGGTACAGATACGCAGTATTTT. It encodes CASREGLQGTDTQYF.

The chain has TRBV2 and TRBJ2-3; D remains ambiguous. The germline V and J ends were trimmed by 4 bases and 1 base, with 12 bases remaining between them. Per the germline V gene, CDR1 is SNHLY and CDR2 is FYNNEI. This CDR3 contains 15 residues. The CDR3 DNA follows: TGTGCCAGCAGTGCGTACGATCGGGGCACAGATACGCAGTATTTT. The encoded protein is CASSAYDRGTDTQYF.